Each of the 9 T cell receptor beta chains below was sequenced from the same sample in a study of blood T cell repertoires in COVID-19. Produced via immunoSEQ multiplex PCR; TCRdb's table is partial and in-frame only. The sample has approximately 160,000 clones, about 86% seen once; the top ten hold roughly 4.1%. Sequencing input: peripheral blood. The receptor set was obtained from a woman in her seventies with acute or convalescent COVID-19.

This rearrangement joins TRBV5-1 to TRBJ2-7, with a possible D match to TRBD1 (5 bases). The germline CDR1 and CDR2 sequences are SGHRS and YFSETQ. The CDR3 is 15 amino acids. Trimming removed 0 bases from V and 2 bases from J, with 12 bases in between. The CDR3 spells CASSLAGQGPYEQYF. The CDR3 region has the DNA TGCGCCAGCAGCTTGGCCGGTCAGGGCCCCTACGAGCAGTACTTC.

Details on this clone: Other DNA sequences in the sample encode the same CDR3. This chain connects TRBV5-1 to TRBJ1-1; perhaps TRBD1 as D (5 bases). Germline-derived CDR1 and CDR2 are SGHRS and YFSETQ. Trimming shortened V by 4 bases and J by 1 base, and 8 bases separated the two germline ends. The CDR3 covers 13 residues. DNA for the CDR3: TGCGCCAGCAGCCCCACAGGGAACACTGAAGCTTTCTTT. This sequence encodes CASSPTGNTEAFF.

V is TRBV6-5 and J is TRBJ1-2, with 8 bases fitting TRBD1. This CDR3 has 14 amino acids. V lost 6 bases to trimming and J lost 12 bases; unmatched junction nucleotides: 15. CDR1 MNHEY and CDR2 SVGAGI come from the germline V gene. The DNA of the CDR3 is TGTGCCAGCAGGCGCTCAATTCAGGGGGCGGGTGACACCTTC. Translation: CASRRSIQGAGDTF.

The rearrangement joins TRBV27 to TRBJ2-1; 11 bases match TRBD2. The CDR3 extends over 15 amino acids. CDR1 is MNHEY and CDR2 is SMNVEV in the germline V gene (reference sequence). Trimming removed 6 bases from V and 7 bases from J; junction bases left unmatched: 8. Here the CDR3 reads CASRPLAGGRNEQFF. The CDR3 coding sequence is TGTGCCAGCAGGCCCCTAGCGGGAGGTAGAAATGAGCAGTTCTTC.

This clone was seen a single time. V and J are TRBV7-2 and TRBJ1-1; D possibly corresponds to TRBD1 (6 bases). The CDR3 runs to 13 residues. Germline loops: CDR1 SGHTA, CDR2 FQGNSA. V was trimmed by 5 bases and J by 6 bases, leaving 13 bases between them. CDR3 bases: TGTGCCAGCAGCAGGAGACAGGCTCCTGAAGCTTTCTTT. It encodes CASSRRQAPEAFF.

In nucleotides, the CDR3 is TGTGCCAGCAGTTTCAGGGGGCGAGCCCATGGCTACACCTTC. Amino acids: CASSFRGRAHGYTF. This chain links TRBV28 with TRBJ1-2, with 8 positions matching TRBD1. The CDR3 is 14 amino acids. Germline CDR1 MDHEN, CDR2 SYDVKM. The J segment lost 6 bases and the V segment lost 3 bases, leaving 6 bases of the junction unmatched.

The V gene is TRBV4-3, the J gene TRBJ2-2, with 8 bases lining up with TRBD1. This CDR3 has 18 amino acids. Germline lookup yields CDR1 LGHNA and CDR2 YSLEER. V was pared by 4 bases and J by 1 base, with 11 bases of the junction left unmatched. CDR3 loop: CASSLRKPTGVNTGELFF. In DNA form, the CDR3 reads TGCGCCAGCAGCCTACGAAAACCGACAGGGGTGAACACCGGGGAGCTGTTTTTT.

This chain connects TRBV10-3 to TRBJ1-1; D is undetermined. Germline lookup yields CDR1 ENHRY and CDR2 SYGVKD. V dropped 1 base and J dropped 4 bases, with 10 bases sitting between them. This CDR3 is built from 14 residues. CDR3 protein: CAISEWEEGTEAFF. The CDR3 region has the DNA TGTGCCATCAGTGAGTGGGAGGAGGGCACTGAAGCTTTCTTT.

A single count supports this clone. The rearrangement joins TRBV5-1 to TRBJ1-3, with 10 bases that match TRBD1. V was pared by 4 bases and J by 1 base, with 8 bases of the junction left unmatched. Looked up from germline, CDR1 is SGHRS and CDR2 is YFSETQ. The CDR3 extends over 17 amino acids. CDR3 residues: CASSERQGASSGNTIYF. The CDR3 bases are TGCGCCAGCAGCGAAAGACAGGGGGCCTCTTCTGGAAACACCATATATTTT.